The clone carrying this T cell receptor beta chain was observed a single time. A much larger clone lies one base from this, so it may be a read error. It was with a sample-barcoded 5' primer and a J-beta primer mix that a second PCR of roughly 7 to 12 cycles was run. Each CDR3 protein gets one entry after TCRdb re-called the 5' RACE reads with MiXCR. The sample consists of some 670,000 distinct CDR3 sequences, over 40% of them appearing once. The data are from a study of blood T cells in healthy people across ages. This CDR3 is built from 17 residues. Germline V CDR1 and CDR2: LNHNV, YYDKDF (reference sequence).

The clonotype was recovered from a woman older than 75 in good health. The chain recombines TRBV15 with TRBJ2-3; maybe TRBD2 (8 bases). Specimen: blood. CDR3: CATSRDKGLGGTDAQYF. The CDR3 DNA reads TGTGCCACCAGCAGAGATAAGGGACTAGGGGGCACAGATGCGCAGTATTTT.